These 26 T cell receptor beta chains share one sample of origin, sequenced in a study of T cell repertoires in cytomegalovirus infection. These receptors have no known antigen. TCRdb used MiXCR to reprocess the reads, holding one entry per CDR3 protein. The table includes 700,000 to 900,000 distinct CDR3 sequences, 25% to 30% detected once. Sequencing was performed on cultured CD8+ T cells from PBMCs, taken from culture after CMV antigen stimulation. These receptors all come from a human donor in good health (CMV status not recorded). Some clones in this sample may be carry-over from other donors' samples.

Here the CDR3 DNA reads TGTGCCACCATTACGCCTTACAATGAGCAGTTCTTC. Translation gives CATITPYNEQFF. The rearrangement uses TRBV7-6 and TRBJ2-1; D uncertain. The CDR3 length is 12 residues. Between the trimmed V and J ends, which lost 10 bases and 4 bases, there was a span of 11 bases. Germline V CDR1 and CDR2: SGHVS, FNYEAQ.

A few counts support this clonotype. One end of the junction does not line up with germline, which may come from a read error. V is TRBV19 and J is TRBJ2-1; D is possibly TRBD1 (5 bases). CDR1 LNHDA and CDR2 SQIVND come from the germline V gene (reference sequence). The CDR3 is 16 residues long. The CDR3 region has the DNA TGTGCCAGTAGTATAGGAGGATACCAGGGCTACCATGAGCAGTTCTTC. Its protein is CASSIGGYQGYHEQFF.

This clonotype was seen once. A much larger clonotype is one base distant, so this may be a read error. The CDR3 reads CASSLEYRQGQETRYF. CDR3 coding DNA: TGTGCCAGCAGCTTAGAGTACCGACAGGGCCAAGAGACCCGGTACTTC. This rearrangement joins TRBV7-6 to TRBJ2-5; 7 nucleotides line up with TRBD1. This CDR3 comprises 16 residues. CDR1 SGHVS and CDR2 FNYEAQ come from the germline V gene.

The sample holds a few counts of this clonotype. The rearrangement uses TRBV7-2 and TRBJ1-5; no firm D call. The CDR3 is made up of 15 amino acids. V lost 1 base and J 7 bases, leaving 14 bases between the germline ends. Germline V gene lookup returns CDR1 SGHTA and CDR2 FQGNSA. The DNA for the CDR3 is TGTGCCAGCAGCTTAGAGGTACGGGCTTGGCAGCCCCAGCATTTT. Residues: CASSLEVRAWQPQHF. Filled out from reference TRBV7-2 and TRBJ1-5, the complete variable domain reads GAGVSQSPSNKVTEKGKDVELRCDPISGHTALYWYRQSLGQGLEFLIYFQGNSAPDKSGLPSDRFSAERTGGSVSTLTIQRTQQEDSAVYLCASSLEVRAWQPQHFGDGTRLSIL.

The sample holds a few counts of this clonotype. The chain uses TRBV12-3 or TRBV12-4 and TRBJ2-3, with TRBD2 matching over 7 bases. V gave up 5 bases and J gave up 5 bases; unmatched junction bases: 7. The length of the CDR3 is 14 residues. The CDR3, as DNA: TGTGCCAGCAGTGGACTAGTAAAAGGAGATACGCAGTATTTT. Protein sequence: CASSGLVKGDTQYF.

This clonotype was observed many times. V gene TRBV7-2 combines with J gene TRBJ2-7; weak D call: TRBD1 (6 bases). Per germline, CDR1 SGHTA and CDR2 FQGNSA. The CDR3 contains 14 residues. Trimming cost V 8 bases and J 2 bases, with 16 bases left between them. The DNA for the CDR3 is TGTGCCAGCCAACCCAGCAAGGGGGCCTACGAGCAGTACTTC. Residues: CASQPSKGAYEQYF.

J is TRBJ1-6 and V is TRBV10-3; TRBD1 aligns across 9 bases. V was pared by 0 bases and J by 7 bases, with 10 bases of the junction left unmatched. Germline-derived CDR1 and CDR2 are ENHRY and SYGVKD. This CDR3 region has 18 residues. CDR3 sequence (DNA): TGTGCCATCAGTGAGTCCGGACAGGGGTATTTTTTAAATTCACCCCTCCACTTT. It is translated as CAISESGQGYFLNSPLHF.

This clonotype turned up a few times. The chain has TRBV15 and TRBJ1-6; 9 nucleotides match TRBD1. The V and J ends lost 0 bases and 9 bases, in that order; junction bases with no gene match: 3. CDR1 is LNHNV and CDR2 is YYDKDF in the germline V gene (reference sequence). The CDR3 is 15 amino acids. CDR3 in DNA: TGTGCCACCAGCAGAGATCGACAGGGGGGTTCACCCCTCCACTTT. Amino acids: CATSRDRQGGSPLHF.

This clonotype was observed many times. The chain combines TRBV7-8 with TRBJ2-5; D remains unclear. Trimming left V 2 bases short and J 5 bases short, with 18 bases between. The length of the CDR3 is 16 residues. Germline loops: CDR1 SGHVS, CDR2 FQNEAQ. CDR3 sequence (DNA): TGTGCCAGCAGCTTATTAATGGTGAAGTGGGCCGAGACCCAGTACTTC. It codes for CASSLLMVKWAETQYF.

This chain uses TRBV6-4 with TRBJ1-1; D gene unclear. V lost 4 bases and J lost 4, with 13 bases in between. The length of the CDR3 is 14 residues. The germline gives CDR1 MRHNA, CDR2 SNTAGT. The CDR3, as DNA: TGTGCCAGCAGTGCCGGTAAGGGTGCCACTGAAGCTTTCTTT. Translating it yields CASSAGKGATEAFF.

This chain uses TRBV19 with TRBJ2-5, with TRBD1 matching 7 bases. Germline values: CDR1 LNHDA, CDR2 SQIVND (reference sequence). This CDR3 spans 17 amino acids. With 5 bases clipped from V and 0 bases from J, the junction kept 12 bases outside the gene matches. As DNA, the CDR3 is TGTGCCAGTAGTGCCCCCTCACAGGGGCGGTACCAAGAGACCCAGTACTTC. Translated: CASSAPSQGRYQETQYF.

This clonotype was seen repeatedly, ten times or more. This chain links TRBV6-1 with TRBJ1-1; D perhaps matches TRBD1 (6 bases). The CDR3 is made up of 17 amino acids. In germline, CDR1 is MNHNS, CDR2 SASEGT. V shed 1 base and J shed 6 bases, with 21 bases lying between them. The CDR3 loop is CASSEEGYRAVTAEAFF. The CDR3 DNA reads TGTGCCAGCAGTGAAGAAGGTTACAGGGCGGTTACGGCTGAAGCTTTCTTT.

This clonotype was observed a handful of times. The CDR3: CASSEGLAREQFF. CDR3 coding DNA: TGTGCCAGCAGTGAGGGACTAGCGCGGGAGCAGTTCTTC. V usage is TRBV6-1 and J usage is TRBJ2-1, with TRBD2 identical over 10 bases. Per germline, CDR1 MNHNS and CDR2 SASEGT. This CDR3 spans 13 amino acids. Trimming took 3 bases from V and 10 from J; bases not matched to a gene: 3.

This clonotype was found many times. The V gene is TRBV7-2, the J gene TRBJ2-5; D unresolved. The CDR3 runs 12 residues. V was cut by 1 base and J by 3 bases, with 3 bases left in between. Germline CDR1 and CDR2: SGHTA and FQGNSA. Written as DNA, the CDR3 is TGTGCCAGCAGCTTAGGGAAAGAGACCCAGTACTTC. Amino acids: CASSLGKETQYF.

This rearrangement joins TRBV20-1 to TRBJ2-7, with a possible D match to TRBD1 (5 bases). Germline V gene lookup returns CDR1 DFQATT and CDR2 SNEGSKA (reference sequence). Trimming shortened V by 3 bases and J by 3 bases, and 15 bases separated the two germline ends. The CDR3 is 14 residues long. The CDR3 here is CSARGPGHSYEQYF. CDR3 nucleotides: TGCAGTGCTAGGGGGCCAGGTCACAGCTACGAGCAGTACTTC.

This clonotype has only a few counts. This sequence joins TRBV7-9 and TRBJ2-2; D gene uncertain. Germline CDR1 SEHNR, CDR2 FQNEAQ (reference sequence). The CDR3 consists of 15 residues. V lost 2 bases and J lost 1, with 8 bases in between. The CDR3 region is CASSLPLQNTGELFF. CDR3 DNA: TGTGCCAGCAGCTTACCACTCCAGAACACCGGGGAGCTGTTTTTT.

The chain has TRBV10-3 and TRBJ2-7, with D tentatively TRBD1 (5 bases). V was clipped by 6 bases and J by 1 base, with 13 bases between them. CDR1 and CDR2 from the germline V gene are ENHRY and SYGVKD. The CDR3 has 14 amino acids. CDR3 loop: CAISDVDSSYEQYF. The CDR3 DNA reads as TGTGCCATCAGCGACGTTGACAGTTCCTACGAGCAGTACTTC.

This clonotype has a handful of counts. The V call is TRBV20-1, the J call TRBJ1-6; 9 bases fit TRBD1. CDR3 size: 13 residues. Germline V gives CDR1 DFQATT, CDR2 SNEGSKA (reference sequence). The junction had 8 bases not matched to a gene; V was cut back by 4 bases and J by 13 bases. Here the CDR3 DNA reads TGCAGTGCTATCCCCGGGACAGGGATCCCCCTCCACTTT. This sequence encodes CSAIPGTGIPLHF.

This chain links TRBV7-6 with TRBJ2-3; TRBD1 might be the D (5 bases). The germline gives CDR1 SGHVS, CDR2 FNYEAQ. This CDR3 spans 16 amino acids. The V end was cut by 2 bases, the J end by 1 base, with 13 bases between. CDR3 loop: CASSLPPQGGTDTQYF. DNA for the CDR3: TGTGCCAGCAGCTTACCGCCCCAAGGGGGCACAGATACGCAGTATTTT. Full variable domain (remainder filled in from reference TRBV7-6 and TRBJ2-3): GAGVSQSPRYKVTKRGQDVALRCDPISGHVSLYWYRQALGQGPEFLTYFNYEAQQDKSGLPNDRFSAERPEGSISTLTIQRTEQRDSAMYRCASSLPPQGGTDTQYFGPGTRLTVL.

V and J are TRBV7-3 and TRBJ2-1, with 11 bases aligning to TRBD2. This CDR3 spans 15 amino acids. The V gene end was trimmed by 4 bases and the J gene end by 5 bases; junction bases not matched to a gene: 4. Germline assignment: CDR1 SGHTA and CDR2 FQGTGA. The CDR3 protein is CASSSLAGADNEQFF. Written as DNA, the CDR3 is TGTGCCAGCAGCTCACTAGCGGGGGCCGACAATGAGCAGTTCTTC.

The chain combines TRBV7-9 with TRBJ1-6; tentative D call: TRBD1 (6 bases). CDR1 SEHNR and CDR2 FQNEAQ come from the germline V gene (reference sequence). V was shortened by 6 bases and J by 10 bases, with 13 bases between the two germline ends. The CDR3 spans 13 residues. Here the CDR3 reads CASRTGAHSPLHF. The CDR3 nucleotides are TGTGCCAGCAGGACGGGGGCTCACTCACCCCTCCACTTT.

This rearrangement joins TRBV10-2 to TRBJ1-4; tentatively, D is TRBD1 (6 bases). Looked up from germline, CDR1 is WSHSY and CDR2 is SAAADI. The CDR3 covers 14 residues. Trimming left V 3 bases short and J 5 bases short, with 10 bases between. CDR3 DNA sequence: TGCGCCAGCAGTGATGGGACAAGAAATGAAAAACTGTTTTTT. As protein: CASSDGTRNEKLFF.

J is TRBJ1-2 and V is TRBV7-9; 7 bases agree with TRBD1. This CDR3 has 14 residues. The trim removed 3 bases at V and 7 bases at J, leaving 8 bases unmatched. In germline, CDR1 is SEHNR, CDR2 FQNEAQ (reference sequence). The CDR3 DNA sequence: TGTGCCAGCAGCTTGCACGACAGGGACTCTGGCTACACCTTC. This codes for CASSLHDRDSGYTF.

A single count supports this clonotype. The chain recombines TRBV20-1 with TRBJ2-3; maybe TRBD2 (5 bases). The CDR3 has 16 amino acids. Germline V CDR1 and CDR2: DFQATT, SNEGSKA (reference sequence). V lost 1 base to trimming and J lost 0 bases, with 14 bases between them. The CDR3 DNA follows: TGCAGTGCTAGAGTCCTAATCAGGACTAGCACAGATACGCAGTATTTT. Amino acid sequence: CSARVLIRTSTDTQYF.

This rearrangement joins TRBV15 to TRBJ2-5, with D tentatively TRBD1 (6 bases). Germline CDR1 and CDR2: LNHNV and YYDKDF (reference sequence). This CDR3 spans 15 amino acids. V lost 0 bases, J lost 3 bases, and 11 bases lay in between. CDR3 DNA: TGTGCCACCAGCAGAGACAGGGGCGCGGAAGAGACCCAGTACTTC. Translated, it gives CATSRDRGAEETQYF.

V is TRBV7-9 and J is TRBJ2-1; D gene unclear. In germline, CDR1 is SEHNR, CDR2 FQNEAQ (reference sequence). V lost 1 base to trimming and J lost 6 bases, with 10 bases between them. This CDR3 contains 14 residues. CDR3 region: CASSLGFVGNEQFF. The CDR3 region has the DNA TGTGCCAGCAGCTTAGGATTTGTCGGCAATGAGCAGTTCTTC.